This TCR beta chain was obtained from a study of blood T cell repertoires in COVID-19. At the level of the study: Nucleic acid was either cDNA or gDNA, and it came from T cells, B-cell-depleted T cells, or PBMCs.

The germline V gene has CDR1 LGHDT and CDR2 YNNKEL (reference sequence). V shed 4 bases and J shed 5 bases, with 11 bases lying between them. The CDR3 consists of 13 residues. This table comes from immunoSEQ multiplex PCR, and its TCRdb copy is limited to in-frame clones, with some not included. The sample includes some 400,000 clones, roughly 90% of them seen just once. The chain carries TRBV3-1 (or the pseudogene TRBV3-2) and TRBJ2-5, with unresolved D. Material: peripheral blood. This TCR came from a man younger than 35 with active or convalescent COVID-19. DNA for the CDR3: TGTGCCAGCAGCCTTATTGCCGGGGAGACCCAGTACTTC. Its translation is CASSLIAGETQYF.